These 21 T cell receptor beta chains came from one sample sequenced in a study of monozygotic twins with inflammatory bowel disease. TCRdb re-analyzed the 5' RACE reads; it lists each CDR3 protein once, without DNA. The sample has around 410,000 distinct CDR3 sequences. The specimen sequenced was blood. The receptor source for this set is a human donor with ulcerative colitis or Crohn's disease, or a healthy co-twin of an affected twin (not recorded which).

The chain uses TRBV6-5 and TRBJ2-1. This CDR3 has 14 residues. Germline V gives CDR1 MNHEY, CDR2 SVGAGI. This CDR3 reads CASSYGTGWNEQFF.

The chain has TRBV5-1 and TRBJ1-3. Germline-derived CDR1 and CDR2 are SGHRS and YFSETQ. The CDR3 is 15 residues long. The chain's CDR3 is CASSSLRSSGNTIYF.

V gene TRBV19 combines with J gene TRBJ1-6. This CDR3 is built from 15 residues. Germline V CDR1 and CDR2: LNHDA, SQIVND (reference sequence). The CDR3 region is CASSSGLWERSPLHF.

The J gene is TRBJ2-7, the V gene TRBV28; the TCRdb call, TRBD1, lacks DNA for checking. This CDR3 contains 14 residues. The germline gives CDR1 MDHEN, CDR2 SYDVKM. The chain's CDR3 is CASRRQGKADEQYF.

V and J are TRBV12-3 or TRBV12-4 and TRBJ1-1; TCRdb returns TRBD1, unconfirmable since there is no DNA. The CDR3 sequence is 15 residues long. Here the CDR3 reads CASSLNLGTNTEAFF.

V and J are TRBV4-3 and TRBJ2-7; TCRdb's D gene call, TRBD2, goes unchecked for lack of DNA. This CDR3 region has 18 residues. The germline V gene has CDR1 LGHNA and CDR2 YSLEER. This CDR3 is CASSQALAGGLGSNEQYF.

J is TRBJ1-3 and V is TRBV7-9. This CDR3 has 16 residues. CDR1 and CDR2 (germline): SEHNR, FQNEAQ (reference sequence). Here the CDR3 reads CGSVVGEGSLGNTIYF. The full variable domain, its missing parts supplied by reference TRBV7-9 and TRBJ1-3, is DTGVSQNPRHKITKRGQNVTFRCDPISEHNRLYWYRQTLGQGPEFLTYFQNEAQLEKSRLLSDRFSAERPKGSFSTLEIQRTEQGDSAMYLCGSVVGEGSLGNTIYFGEGSWLTVV.

The chain joins TRBV5-1 to TRBJ2-5; checking the TCRdb D call of TRBD2 is not possible without DNA. From germline, CDR1 is SGHRS and CDR2 YFSETQ. The CDR3 totals 14 residues. The CDR3 loop is CASSWRATQETQYF.

The chain employs TRBV20-1 and TRBJ2-3; TCRdb indicates TRBD2, and absent DNA this call remains unverified. The CDR3 has 15 residues. Per the germline V gene, CDR1 is DFQATT and CDR2 is SNEGSKA (reference sequence). CDR3 in amino acids: CSAFISGGPTDTQYF.

The chain links TRBV6-1 to TRBJ2-5; TCRdb designates TRBD1, a call that cannot be tested without DNA. The CDR3 covers 14 residues. CDR1 MNHNS and CDR2 SASEGT come from the germline V gene. CDR3 region: CASSEHREQETQYF.

The chain combines TRBV7-3 with TRBJ2-2; lacking DNA, the TRBD2 call made by TCRdb goes unchecked. Germline values: CDR1 SGHTA, CDR2 FQGTGA. This CDR3 has 16 amino acids. The CDR3: CASSVKDYPNTGELFF.

The chain uses TRBV7-3 and TRBJ1-1; TCRdb's D gene call, TRBD1, goes unchecked for lack of DNA. Germline assignment: CDR1 SGHTA and CDR2 FQGTGA. The CDR3 loop spans 14 amino acids. The CDR3 here is CASSSTPRPGRAFF.

The V and J genes are TRBV7-2 and TRBJ2-3; TCRdb's D call of TRBD2 is untestable without DNA. The CDR3 contains 16 residues. Germline CDR1 reads SGHTA; CDR2 reads FQGNSA. The CDR3 reads CASSLGQAGVPDTQYF.

The genes are TRBV2 and TRBJ2-7; the TCRdb call, TRBD1, lacks DNA for checking. Germline V gives CDR1 SNHLY, CDR2 FYNNEI. The CDR3 totals 15 residues. This chain's CDR3 is CASSAPAGTGSEQYF.

The CDR3 here is CASTLTSQETQYF. The V gene is TRBV11-2, the J gene TRBJ2-5. Germline CDR1 reads SGHAT; CDR2 reads FQNNGV. There are 13 residues in the CDR3.

This chain connects TRBV28 to TRBJ2-7; TCRdb's D call, TRBD2, is unchecked because there is no DNA. The CDR3 is 14 amino acids. Germline V gives CDR1 MDHEN, CDR2 SYDVKM. CDR3 region: CASSSSGSNAEQYF.

V usage is TRBV27 and J usage is TRBJ1-6; without DNA, the TCRdb call of TRBD1 cannot be checked. This CDR3 spans 14 amino acids. Germline CDR1 reads MNHEY; CDR2 reads SMNVEV (reference sequence). The CDR3 reads CASSFGQGVSPLHF.

V is TRBV12-3 or TRBV12-4 and J is TRBJ2-2; the D call from TCRdb, TRBD2, cannot be confirmed without DNA. CDR3 length equals 17 residues. CDR3 amino acids: CASSPRVSGGNTGELFF.

The chain carries TRBV11-1 and TRBJ2-5; TCRdb gives TRBD1 as the D gene, but with no DNA this cannot be confirmed. Germline values: CDR1 SGHAT, CDR2 FQDESV (reference sequence). The CDR3 runs to 20 residues. CDR3 in amino acids: CASSLLGSAGAAGSGETQYF. Looking up the rest from reference TRBV11-1 and TRBJ2-5 gives the full variable domain: EAEVAQSPRYKITEKSQAVAFWCDPISGHATLYWYRQILGQGPELLVQFQDESVVDDSQLPKDRFSAERLKGVDSTLKIQPAELGDSAMYLCASSLLGSAGAAGSGETQYFGPGTRLLVL.

This chain joins TRBV29-1 and TRBJ2-7; TCRdb's assignment of TRBD2 cannot be checked, as there is no DNA. This CDR3 has 14 residues. The germline gives CDR1 SQVTM, CDR2 ANQGSEA. This CDR3 is CSVVHTSGPYEQYF.

The chain is built from TRBV5-1 and TRBJ2-5; the D call from TCRdb, TRBD2, cannot be confirmed without DNA. The CDR3 sequence is 16 residues long. Germline-derived CDR1 and CDR2 are SGHRS and YFSETQ. The CDR3 sequence is CASSLVPSGVQETQYF. The entire variable domain, with the rest obtained from reference TRBV5-1 and TRBJ2-5, is as follows: KAGVTQTPRYLIKTRGQQVTLSCSPISGHRSVSWYQQTPGQGLQFLFEYFSETQRNKGNFPGRFSGRQFSNSRSEMNVSTLELGDSALYLCASSLVPSGVQETQYFGPGTRLLVL.